Below, 27 T cell receptor beta chains from the same sample are listed, as sequenced in a study of shared clonotypes between healthy human individuals. Produced via immunoSEQ multiplex PCR; TCRdb's table is partial and in-frame only. The data show millions of clones, with about 95% seen just once and roughly 0.13% held by the top ten. Sample: naive CD4+ T cells sorted from blood. Described subset: CD45RA+ positively selected. These receptors all stem from a man between 18 and 35 years old in good health.

About this clone itself: At the DNA level, this CDR3 is encoded by other sequences in the same sample as well. V is TRBV7-2 and J is TRBJ2-3; TRBD2 matches 10 bases. V lost 0 bases to trimming and J lost 1 base; unmatched junction nucleotides: 1. The CDR3 consists of 16 residues. Germline V gives CDR1 SGHTA, CDR2 FQGNSA. The CDR3 sequence is CASSLAGTSGTDTQYF. CDR3 coding DNA: TGTGCCAGCAGCTTAGCCGGGACTAGCGGCACAGATACGCAGTATTTT.

The rearrangement links TRBV28 to TRBJ2-7, with 7 bases aligning to TRBD2. Trimming cost V 1 base and J 6 bases; bases outside gene matches: 3. Per germline, CDR1 MDHEN and CDR2 SYDVKM. This CDR3 has 13 residues. The CDR3 loop reads CASSLFERGEQYF. The CDR3 nucleotides read TGTGCCAGCAGTTTATTTGAGCGGGGCGAGCAGTACTTC.

This chain connects TRBV10-3 to TRBJ2-5, with 10 bases lining up with TRBD2. The germline V gene has CDR1 ENHRY and CDR2 SYGVKD. The CDR3 runs to 15 residues. Germline trimming cut 0 bases from V and 4 bases from J; bases unmatched to any gene: 2. The CDR3 nucleotides are TGTGCCATCAGTGAGTCGAGCGGGAGGGGAGAGACCCAGTACTTC. Translation gives CAISESSGRGETQYF.

The chain carries TRBV30 and TRBJ1-1; D unresolved. Germline-derived CDR1 and CDR2 are GTSNPN and SVGIG (reference sequence). The germline V and J ends were trimmed by 3 bases and 6 bases, with 14 bases remaining between them. This CDR3 has 13 amino acids. The CDR3: CAWSRPVRAEAFF. The CDR3 region has the DNA TGTGCCTGGAGCCGACCCGTTAGGGCTGAAGCTTTCTTT.

This chain uses TRBV6-5 with TRBJ2-1; D might be TRBD1 (6 bases). Per the germline V gene, CDR1 is MNHEY and CDR2 is SVGAGI. This CDR3 has 14 amino acids. The V gene lost 0 bases and the J gene lost 9 bases, with 12 bases spanning the gap. CDR3 coding DNA: TGTGCCAGCAGTTACTCGGGACAAGTGCGTGAGCAGTTCTTC. Protein: CASSYSGQVREQFF.

The genes are TRBV7-9 and TRBJ1-4; 7 bases fit TRBD1. Germline CDR1 reads SEHNR; CDR2 reads FQNEAQ (reference sequence). V shed 3 bases, J shed 14 bases, and the junction held 6 bases outside the gene matches. The CDR3 spans 12 residues. CDR3 nucleotide sequence: TGTGCCAGCAGCTTTGTTCAGGGGGGCCTGTTTTTT. Amino acid sequence: CASSFVQGGLFF.

Concerning this clone: Other DNA sequences of this sample code for an identical CDR3. The V gene is TRBV11-2, the J gene TRBJ1-5, with D possibly TRBD1 on 5 matching bases. Germline V gene lookup returns CDR1 SGHAT and CDR2 FQNNGV. The CDR3 loop spans 14 amino acids. Trimming stripped 3 bases from V and 1 base from J, with 7 bases between. The CDR3 here is CASSFGGSNQPQHF. In nucleotides, the CDR3 is TGTGCCAGCAGCTTTGGGGGAAGCAATCAGCCCCAGCATTTT.

The CDR3 loop is CASSQLTDLGNTIYF. Here the CDR3 DNA reads TGCGCCAGCAGCCAATTGACAGACCTTGGAAACACCATATATTTT. The rearrangement links TRBV4-1 to TRBJ1-3; tentatively, D is TRBD1 (5 bases). Germline CDR1 and CDR2: MGHRA and YSYEKL. V was trimmed by 2 bases and J by 3 bases, leaving 11 bases between them. The CDR3 length is 15 residues.

The rearrangement uses TRBV5-6 and TRBJ2-1; no reliable D call. Trimming stripped 4 bases from V and 7 bases from J, with 9 bases between. CDR1 and CDR2 from the germline V gene are SGHDT and YYEEEE. The CDR3 extends over 12 amino acids. The CDR3 region has the DNA TGTGCCAGCAGCGCACAGCCGAATGAGCAGTTCTTC. It translates to CASSAQPNEQFF. Full variable domain (remainder filled in from reference TRBV5-6 and TRBJ2-1): DAGVTQSPTHLIKTRGQQVTLRCSPKSGHDTVSWYQQALGQGPQFIFQYYEEEERQRGNFPDRFSGHQFPNYSSELNVNALLLGDSALYLCASSAQPNEQFFGPGTRLTVL.

This chain uses TRBV19 with TRBJ1-2; 7 positions agree with TRBD1. V dropped 5 bases and J dropped 10; count of bases not matched to a gene: 10. This CDR3 has 13 residues. CDR1 and CDR2 from the germline V gene are LNHDA and SQIVND (reference sequence). The CDR3 protein is CASSLRQGGFYTF. The CDR3 DNA reads as TGTGCCAGTAGTCTAAGACAGGGAGGTTTCTACACCTTC. The full variable domain, completed using reference TRBV19 and TRBJ1-2, is DGGITQSPKYLFRKEGQNVTLSCEQNLNHDAMYWYRQDPGQGLRLIYYSQIVNDFQKGDIAEGYSVSREKKESFPLTVTSAQKNPTAFYLCASSLRQGGFYTFGSGTRLTVV.

J is TRBJ1-5 and V is TRBV5-8; 7 bases align to TRBD1. Losses at the gene ends were 0 bases for V and 6 bases for J; bases not matched to a gene: 9. The CDR3 is 16 amino acids. Germline assignment: CDR1 SGHTS and CDR2 YDEGEE. CDR3 residues: CASSLGAGGRGQPQHF. In DNA, the CDR3 is TGTGCCAGCAGCTTGGGGGCAGGGGGACGGGGTCAGCCCCAGCATTTT.

The chain uses TRBV18 and TRBJ2-5; tentatively, D is TRBD1 or TRBD2 (6 bases each). From germline, CDR1 is KGHSH and CDR2 LQKENI. Trimming cost V 0 bases and J 5 bases, with 13 bases left between them. This CDR3 has 15 amino acids. The CDR3 reads CASSPPGGGSETQYF. The DNA of the CDR3 is TGTGCCAGCTCACCACCCGGAGGGGGTAGCGAGACCCAGTACTTC.

Of note for this clone: Other DNA sequences in the same sample also yield this CDR3. The rearrangement joins TRBV6-5 to TRBJ2-2, with D possibly matching TRBD2 (6 bases). Germline V gene data show CDR1 as MNHEY and CDR2 as SVGAGI. The CDR3 has 15 amino acids. Trimming shortened V by 0 bases and J by 1 base, and 6 bases separated the two germline ends. The CDR3 spells CASSYSGGNTGELFF. CDR3 nucleotide sequence: TGTGCCAGCAGTTACTCCGGGGGGAACACCGGGGAGCTGTTTTTT.

Concerning this clone: A clone one base away is much larger, so this may be a read error. The rearrangement joins TRBV11-3 to TRBJ1-2; D is undetermined. Trimming pared 2 bases from V and 4 bases from J, leaving 5 bases between. Germline V CDR1 and CDR2: SGHNT, YENEEA. The CDR3 length is 12 residues. The CDR3 coding sequence is TGTGCCAGCAGCTTAAAGGGCTATGGCTACACCTTC. Protein product: CASSLKGYGYTF.

V is TRBV18 and J is TRBJ2-2; D is unresolved. The germline V gene encodes CDR1 KGHSH and CDR2 LQKENI. The CDR3 is made up of 12 amino acids. The germline V and J ends were trimmed by 0 bases and 7 bases, with 3 bases remaining between them. CDR3 amino acids: CASSPPGGELFF. The CDR3 DNA follows: TGTGCCAGCTCACCACCGGGCGGGGAGCTGTTTTTT.

V usage is TRBV7-2 and J usage is TRBJ1-2; 10 bases align to TRBD1. The length of the CDR3 is 16 residues. V dropped 3 bases and J dropped 4; count of bases not matched to a gene: 8. CDR1 SGHTA and CDR2 FQGNSA come from the germline V gene. CDR3 protein: CASSFARQGASYGYTF. The CDR3 bases are TGTGCCAGCAGCTTTGCCCGACAGGGGGCAAGCTATGGCTACACCTTC.

V and J are TRBV11-1 and TRBJ2-7; either TRBD1 or TRBD2 may supply D (5 bases each). CDR3 length equals 13 residues. Trimming took 8 bases from V and 0 from J, leaving 11 bases between them. Germline V gives CDR1 SGHAT, CDR2 FQDESV (reference sequence). Here the CDR3 DNA reads TGTGCCAGCGAAACGGGGCCCTCCTACGAGCAGTACTTC. Translation: CASETGPSYEQYF. Filled out from reference TRBV11-1 and TRBJ2-7, the complete variable domain reads EAEVAQSPRYKITEKSQAVAFWCDPISGHATLYWYRQILGQGPELLVQFQDESVVDDSQLPKDRFSAERLKGVDSTLKIQPAELGDSAMYLCASETGPSYEQYFGPGTRLTVT.

CDR3 sequence reads: CASSLRASKETQYF. The CDR3 DNA is TGTGCCAGCAGCTTACGGGCCTCGAAAGAGACCCAGTACTTC. This chain connects TRBV7-2 to TRBJ2-5, with no clear D. Trimming left V 2 bases short and J 3 bases short, with 10 bases between. Germline CDR1 and CDR2: SGHTA and FQGNSA. The CDR3 sequence is 14 residues long.

J is TRBJ1-1 and V is TRBV28, with D possibly being TRBD1 (6 bases). The CDR3 totals 14 residues. CDR1 is MDHEN and CDR2 is SYDVKM in the germline V gene. Trimming left V 6 bases short and J 0 bases short, with 11 bases between. CDR3 loop: CASRNQGLNTEAFF. Written as DNA, the CDR3 is TGTGCCAGCAGAAACCAGGGGTTGAACACTGAAGCTTTCTTT.

The gene calls are TRBV5-6 and TRBJ2-5; D remains unclear. Germline loops: CDR1 SGHDT, CDR2 YYEEEE. The CDR3 runs to 12 residues. Trimming cost V 4 bases and J 7 bases, with 11 bases left between them. This CDR3 is CASSGTPGTQYF. DNA of the CDR3: TGTGCCAGCAGCGGAACCCCTGGGACCCAGTACTTC.

The DNA of the CDR3 is TGTGCCAGCAACCTCCGGAGGGTAGCCGGGACAGATACGCAGTATTTT. Translated, it gives CASNLRRVAGTDTQYF. The chain recombines TRBV5-5 with TRBJ2-3; D is possibly TRBD2 (6 bases). Per germline, CDR1 SGHKS and CDR2 YYEKEE (reference sequence). V was shortened by 6 bases and J by 3 bases, with 20 bases between the two germline ends. The CDR3 extends over 16 amino acids.

This sequence joins TRBV30 and TRBJ1-6, with a possible D match to TRBD1 (5 bases). Germline V CDR1 and CDR2: GTSNPN, SVGIG (reference sequence). Trimming removed 2 bases from V and 10 bases from J, with 12 bases in between. The CDR3 is made up of 13 amino acids. The CDR3: CAWSPQAGSPLHF. The CDR3 DNA is TGTGCCTGGAGTCCACAGGCGGGATCACCCCTCCACTTT.

This clone was seen once. The rearrangement joins TRBV10-3 to TRBJ2-1; the D gene could be TRBD1 or TRBD2 (5 bases each). The CDR3 consists of 15 residues. Germline V lookup: CDR1 ENHRY, CDR2 SYGVKD. With 6 bases removed from V and 2 bases from J, the gap between germline ends came to 14 bases. Here the CDR3 reads CAIRQAPAAYNEQFF. Here the CDR3 DNA reads TGTGCCATCAGACAGGCCCCAGCGGCCTACAATGAGCAGTTCTTC.

V is TRBV7-9 and J is TRBJ1-1; 8 positions match TRBD1. The trim removed 6 bases at V and 5 bases at J, leaving 8 bases unmatched. Germline CDR1 reads SEHNR; CDR2 reads FQNEAQ (reference sequence). This CDR3 region has 14 residues. CDR3 protein: CASRPGQGETEAFF. DNA for the CDR3: TGTGCCAGCAGACCTGGACAGGGAGAAACTGAAGCTTTCTTT.

V and J are TRBV5-1 and TRBJ2-2; D perhaps matches TRBD1 (6 bases). CDR3 size: 17 residues. Germline V gene data show CDR1 as SGHRS and CDR2 as YFSETQ. The V end lost 1 base, the J end lost 0 bases, and 13 bases lay between the germline ends. CDR3 nucleotides: TGCGCCAGCAGCTTGTCGCAGGGGCCCGCGAACACCGGGGAGCTGTTTTTT. Residues: CASSLSQGPANTGELFF. Supplemented by reference TRBV5-1 and TRBJ2-2, the full variable domain reads KAGVTQTPRYLIKTRGQQVTLSCSPISGHRSVSWYQQTPGQGLQFLFEYFSETQRNKGNFPGRFSGRQFSNSRSEMNVSTLELGDSALYLCASSLSQGPANTGELFFGEGSRLTVL.

This chain joins TRBV7-2 and TRBJ2-3; D unresolved. Germline V gene lookup returns CDR1 SGHTA and CDR2 FQGNSA. V lost 1 base and J lost 4, with 6 bases in between. The CDR3 is made up of 13 amino acids. CDR3 protein: CASSLGPPDTQYF. CDR3 nucleotides: TGTGCCAGCAGCTTAGGGCCGCCAGATACGCAGTATTTT.

This sequence joins TRBV6-5 and TRBJ1-2, with D hard to call. The CDR3 is 15 amino acids. The ends were cut back, 6 bases at V and 3 bases at J, with 17 bases in the middle. Per germline, CDR1 MNHEY and CDR2 SVGAGI. The CDR3 DNA follows: TGTGCCAGCAGCTTAGGGTCGGTAGGCGACTATGGCTACACCTTC. Protein sequence: CASSLGSVGDYGYTF.